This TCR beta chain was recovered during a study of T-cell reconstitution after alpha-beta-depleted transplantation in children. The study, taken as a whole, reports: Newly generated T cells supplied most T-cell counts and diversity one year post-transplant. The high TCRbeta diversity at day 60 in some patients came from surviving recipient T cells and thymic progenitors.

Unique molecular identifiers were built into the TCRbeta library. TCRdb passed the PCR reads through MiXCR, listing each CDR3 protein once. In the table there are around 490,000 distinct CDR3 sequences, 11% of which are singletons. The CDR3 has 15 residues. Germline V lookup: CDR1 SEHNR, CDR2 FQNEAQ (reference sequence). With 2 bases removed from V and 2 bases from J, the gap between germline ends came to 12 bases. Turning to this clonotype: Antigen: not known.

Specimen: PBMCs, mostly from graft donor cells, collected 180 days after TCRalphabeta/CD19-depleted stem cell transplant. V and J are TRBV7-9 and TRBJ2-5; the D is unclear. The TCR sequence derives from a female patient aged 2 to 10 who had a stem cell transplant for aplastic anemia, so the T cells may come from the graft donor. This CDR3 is CASSLYGNPQETQYF. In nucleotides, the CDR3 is TGTGCCAGCAGCTTATACGGTAACCCACAAGAGACCCAGTACTTC.